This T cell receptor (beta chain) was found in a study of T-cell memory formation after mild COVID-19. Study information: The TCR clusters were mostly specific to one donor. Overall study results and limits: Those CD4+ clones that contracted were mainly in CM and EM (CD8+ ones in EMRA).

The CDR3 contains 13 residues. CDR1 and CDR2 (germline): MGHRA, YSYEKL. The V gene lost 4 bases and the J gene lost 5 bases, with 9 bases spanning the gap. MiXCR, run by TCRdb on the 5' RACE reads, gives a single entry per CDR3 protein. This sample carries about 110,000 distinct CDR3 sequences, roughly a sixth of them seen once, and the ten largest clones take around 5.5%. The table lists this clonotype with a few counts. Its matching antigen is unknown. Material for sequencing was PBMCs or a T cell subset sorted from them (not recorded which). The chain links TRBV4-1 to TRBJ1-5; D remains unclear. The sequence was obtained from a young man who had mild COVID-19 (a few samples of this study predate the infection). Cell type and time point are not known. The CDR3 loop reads CASSPGEYQPQHF. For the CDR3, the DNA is TGCGCCAGCAGCCCCGGAGAGTATCAGCCCCAGCATTTT.